In its sample, the clone carrying this T cell receptor (beta chain) was seen many times. Lactation, pregnancy, other autoimmune disease or uncontrolled infection excluded patients. This sample holds PBMCs from about 9.3 ml fresh peripheral blood. The sample comes from a study of T cells in Graves' hyperthyroidism and ophthalmopathy. CDR3 length equals 14 residues. Trimming cost V 0 bases and J 1 base, with 7 bases left between them. CDR1 and CDR2 (germline): SGHRS, YFSETQ. RNA transcripts served as the template for amplifying TCR beta CDR3 regions. HTBI primers were employed in a first-round RT-PCR of the TCR CDR3. In TCRdb, the multiplex PCR reads were re-called with MiXCR into one record per CDR3 protein. In the table there are 250,000 to 350,000 distinct CDR3 sequences, approximately 17% of which are singletons.

The origin of this receptor is a man younger than 40 with Graves' hyperthyroidism. The sequencing sample was made of blood. V usage is TRBV5-1 and J usage is TRBJ1-1; unclear D gene. Here the CDR3 DNA reads TGCGCCAGCAGCTTGGGACTACAGAACACTGAAGCTTTCTTT. Amino acids: CASSLGLQNTEAFF.